This paragraph covers one TCR beta chain sequence. Original handling: It was from reference gene primer amplification that nucleated cell counts were estimated. TCRdb's table, derived via immunoSEQ multiplex PCR, lists solely in-frame clones and lacks some. V and J calls and clone size are given by that table; D and trimming were obtained from the DNA. The sample consists of roughly 110,000 clones, roughly 84% of them appearing once. The data were taken from a study of blood T cell repertoires in COVID-19. Study-wide background: Both acute and convalescent COVID-19 samples were obtained from the United States, Italy and Spain.

J was trimmed by 5 bases and V by 4 bases; bases with no gene match: 6. Per germline, CDR1 SGHRS and CDR2 YFSETQ. This CDR3 has 16 residues. The chain employs TRBV5-1 and TRBJ2-3, with 14 bases identical to TRBD2. The TCR originated in a woman between 65 and 79 years old with acute or convalescent COVID-19. Sequencing was done on a sample of peripheral blood. CDR3 sequence reads: CASSPRTSGGRDTQYF. For the CDR3, the DNA is TGCGCCAGCAGCCCGCGGACTAGCGGGGGGCGAGATACGCAGTATTTT.